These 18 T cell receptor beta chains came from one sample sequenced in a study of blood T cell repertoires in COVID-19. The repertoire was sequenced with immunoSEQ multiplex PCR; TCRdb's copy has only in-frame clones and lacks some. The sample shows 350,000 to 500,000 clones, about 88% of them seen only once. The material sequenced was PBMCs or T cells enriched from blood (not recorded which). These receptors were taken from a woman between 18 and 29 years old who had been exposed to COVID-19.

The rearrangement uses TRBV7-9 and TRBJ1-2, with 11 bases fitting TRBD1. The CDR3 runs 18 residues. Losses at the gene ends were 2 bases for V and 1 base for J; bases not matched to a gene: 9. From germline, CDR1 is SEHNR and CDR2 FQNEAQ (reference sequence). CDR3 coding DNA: TGTGCCAGCAGCTTATTGCCGGGACAGGGGGAGGGTAACTATGGCTACACCTTC. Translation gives CASSLLPGQGEGNYGYTF.

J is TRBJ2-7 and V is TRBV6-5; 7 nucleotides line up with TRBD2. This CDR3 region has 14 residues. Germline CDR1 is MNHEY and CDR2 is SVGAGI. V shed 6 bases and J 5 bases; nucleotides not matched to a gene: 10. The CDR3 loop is CASSRGGLKHEQYF. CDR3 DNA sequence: TGTGCCAGCAGCCGCGGGGGTCTGAAGCACGAGCAGTACTTC.

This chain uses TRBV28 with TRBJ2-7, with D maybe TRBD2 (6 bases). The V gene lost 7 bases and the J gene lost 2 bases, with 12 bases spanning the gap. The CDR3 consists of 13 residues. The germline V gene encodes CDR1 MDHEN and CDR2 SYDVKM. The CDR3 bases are TGTGCCAGCACCTCGAGCGGGCCCTACGAGCAGTACTTC. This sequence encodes CASTSSGPYEQYF.

The CDR3 DNA sequence: TGTGCCAGCAGCTTACGGGCGGGCAGCGACTCCTACGAGCAGTACTTC. It encodes CASSLRAGSDSYEQYF. The V gene is TRBV11-2, the J gene TRBJ2-7; a weak D match, TRBD2 (5 bases). The CDR3 length is 16 residues. Trimming pared 2 bases from V and 0 bases from J, leaving 14 bases between. Germline assignment: CDR1 SGHAT and CDR2 FQNNGV.

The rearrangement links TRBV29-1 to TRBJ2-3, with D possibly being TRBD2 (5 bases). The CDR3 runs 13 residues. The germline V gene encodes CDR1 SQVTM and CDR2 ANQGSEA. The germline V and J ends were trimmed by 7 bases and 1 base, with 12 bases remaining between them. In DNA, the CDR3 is TGCAGCGCTGGCGACGGGGGCACAGATACGCAGTATTTT. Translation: CSAGDGGTDTQYF.

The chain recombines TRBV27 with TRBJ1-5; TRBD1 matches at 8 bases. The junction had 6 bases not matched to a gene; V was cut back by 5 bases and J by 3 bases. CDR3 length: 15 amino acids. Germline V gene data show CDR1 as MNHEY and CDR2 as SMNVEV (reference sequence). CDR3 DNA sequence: TGTGCCAGCAGTGCCGGGACAGGTTACAATCAGCCCCAGCATTTT. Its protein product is CASSAGTGYNQPQHF.

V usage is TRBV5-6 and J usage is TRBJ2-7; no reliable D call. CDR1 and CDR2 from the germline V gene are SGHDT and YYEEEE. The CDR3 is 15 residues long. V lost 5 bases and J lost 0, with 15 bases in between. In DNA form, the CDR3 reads TGTGCCAGCAGTAGAGTGGGCCAACCCTCCTACGAGCAGTACTTC. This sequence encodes CASSRVGQPSYEQYF.

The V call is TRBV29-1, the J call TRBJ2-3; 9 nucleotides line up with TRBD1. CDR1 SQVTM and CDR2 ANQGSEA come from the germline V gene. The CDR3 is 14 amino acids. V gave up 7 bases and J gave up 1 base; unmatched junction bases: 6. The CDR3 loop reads CSGTGVDGTDTQYF. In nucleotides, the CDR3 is TGCAGCGGGACAGGGGTCGATGGCACAGATACGCAGTATTTT.

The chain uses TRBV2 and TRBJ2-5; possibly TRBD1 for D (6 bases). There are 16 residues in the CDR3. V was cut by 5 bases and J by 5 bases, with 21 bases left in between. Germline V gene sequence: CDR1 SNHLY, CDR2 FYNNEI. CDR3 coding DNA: TGTGCCAGCAGTTTTGGGCCGGGACAAAAGGGGGAGACCCAGTACTTC. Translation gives CASSFGPGQKGETQYF.

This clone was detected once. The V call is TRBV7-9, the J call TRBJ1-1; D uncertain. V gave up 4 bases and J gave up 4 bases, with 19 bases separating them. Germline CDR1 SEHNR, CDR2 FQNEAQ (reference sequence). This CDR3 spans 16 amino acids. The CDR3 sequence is CASSSQSPLPSTEAFF. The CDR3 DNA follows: TGTGCCAGCAGCTCCCAATCCCCACTACCGTCCACTGAAGCTTTCTTT.

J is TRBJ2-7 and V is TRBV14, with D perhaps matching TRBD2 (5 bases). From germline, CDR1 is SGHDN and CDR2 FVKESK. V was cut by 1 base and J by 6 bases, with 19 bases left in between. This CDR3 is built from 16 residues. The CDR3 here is CASSQGRLGRLREQYF. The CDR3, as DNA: TGTGCCAGCAGCCAAGGGCGGTTAGGTAGACTACGCGAGCAGTACTTC.

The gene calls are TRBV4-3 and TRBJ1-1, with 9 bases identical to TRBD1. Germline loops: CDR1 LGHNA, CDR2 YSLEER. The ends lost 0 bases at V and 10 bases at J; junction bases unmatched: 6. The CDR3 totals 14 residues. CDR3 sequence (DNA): TGCGCCAGCAGCCAAGACCCGGGACAGGGTAGAGCTTTCTTT. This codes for CASSQDPGQGRAFF.

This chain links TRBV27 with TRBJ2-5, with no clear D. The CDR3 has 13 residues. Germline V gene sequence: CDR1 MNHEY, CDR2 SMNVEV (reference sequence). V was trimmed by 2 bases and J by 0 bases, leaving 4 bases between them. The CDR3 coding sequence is TGTGCCAGCAGTTTAGAGGACCAAGAGACCCAGTACTTC. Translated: CASSLEDQETQYF.

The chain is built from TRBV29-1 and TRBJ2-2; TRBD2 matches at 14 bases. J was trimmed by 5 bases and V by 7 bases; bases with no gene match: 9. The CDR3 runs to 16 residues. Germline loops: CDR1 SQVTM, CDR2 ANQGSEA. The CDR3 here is CSALGTSGRRTGELFF. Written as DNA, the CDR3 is TGCAGCGCCCTCGGGACTAGCGGGAGACGAACCGGGGAGCTGTTTTTT.

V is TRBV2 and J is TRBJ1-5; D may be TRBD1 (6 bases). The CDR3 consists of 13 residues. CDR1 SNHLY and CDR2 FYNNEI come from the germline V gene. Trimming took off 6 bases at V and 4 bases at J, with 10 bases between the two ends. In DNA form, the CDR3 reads TGTGCCAGCAGGAACACAGGGAATCAGCCCCAGCATTTT. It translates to CASRNTGNQPQHF.

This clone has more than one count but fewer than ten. CDR3 nucleotide sequence: TGCAGCGTTGAGGAGAGACTAGCGGGAGGGTGGGGCGAGCAGTACTTC. Its translation: CSVEERLAGGWGEQYF. This chain joins TRBV29-1 and TRBJ2-7; 14 bases line up with TRBD2. CDR3 size: 16 residues. After removal of 3 bases from V and 6 bases from J, the junction contained 10 bases not matched to a gene. Germline V gene data show CDR1 as SQVTM and CDR2 as ANQGSEA.

The CDR3 region is CASSLVGGGSTSYEQYF. In DNA form, the CDR3 reads TGTGCCAGCAGCTTAGTGGGGGGGGGCTCTACCTCCTACGAGCAGTACTTC. The rearrangement joins TRBV7-8 to TRBJ2-7; possibly TRBD2 for D (7 bases). Germline V gene data show CDR1 as SGHVS and CDR2 as FQNEAQ. The CDR3 has 17 residues. Trimming removed 1 base at V and 0 bases at J, with 16 bases between. Complete variable domain (other parts from reference TRBV7-8 and TRBJ2-7): GAGVSQSPRYKVAKRGQDVALRCDPISGHVSLFWYQQALGQGPEFLTYFQNEAQLDKSGLPSDRFFAERPEGSVSTLKIQRTQQEDSAVYLCASSLVGGGSTSYEQYFGPGTRLTVT.

The CDR3 sequence is CASSVESAGLGSYEQYF. CDR3 in DNA: TGTGCCAGCAGCGTAGAATCTGCGGGACTAGGCTCCTACGAGCAGTACTTC. The chain joins TRBV9 to TRBJ2-7; 8 bases fit TRBD2. V gave up 0 bases and J gave up 0 bases; unmatched junction bases: 8. Germline assignment: CDR1 SGDLS and CDR2 YYNGEE. The CDR3 runs 17 residues. Looking up the rest from reference TRBV9 and TRBJ2-7 gives the full variable domain: DSGVTQTPKHLITATGQRVTLRCSPRSGDLSVYWYQQSLDQGLQFLIQYYNGEERAKGNILERFSAQQFPDLHSELNLSSLELGDSALYFCASSVESAGLGSYEQYFGPGTRLTVT.